Shown below are 31 T cell receptor beta chains from a single sample sequenced in a study of blood T cell repertoires in COVID-19. Generated by immunoSEQ multiplex PCR, the TCRdb table keeps only in-frame clones and is missing some. The data hold 110,000 to 150,000 clones, with about 88% observed a single time. Sample: peripheral blood. Every receptor here comes from a human donor in a cohort sampled during active COVID-19.

There are a few counts of this clone. The gene calls are TRBV19 and TRBJ1-4; 7 nucleotides agree with TRBD1. Per germline, CDR1 LNHDA and CDR2 SQIVND (reference sequence). Unmatched junction bases numbered 8, after V lost 6 bases and J lost 4 bases. This CDR3 is built from 15 residues. CDR3 region: CASRSRDSLNEKLFF. For the CDR3, the DNA is TGTGCCAGTAGATCCCGGGACAGCCTTAATGAAAAACTGTTTTTT.

J is TRBJ1-1 and V is TRBV28, with D unresolved. V shed 5 bases and J shed 1 base, with 11 bases lying between them. The V gene's germline CDR1 is MDHEN and CDR2 SYDVKM. The CDR3 spans 14 residues. In nucleotides, the CDR3 is TGTGCCAGCAGTATGCGCCTAGGGAACACTGAAGCTTTCTTT. This sequence encodes CASSMRLGNTEAFF.

This chain joins TRBV19 and TRBJ2-2; D gene unclear. Germline CDR1 and CDR2: LNHDA and SQIVND (reference sequence). This CDR3 is 17 amino acids long. V was pared by 6 bases and J by 7 bases, with 24 bases between. The CDR3, as DNA: TGTGCCAGTAGCAAGCAAATGGTGGCCGGAGCTGTCGGGGAGCTGTTTTTT. Amino acids: CASSKQMVAGAVGELFF.

This clone has just a few counts. J is TRBJ2-3 and V is TRBV27; D may be TRBD2 (5 bases). CDR3 length equals 18 residues. Germline CDR1 is MNHEY and CDR2 is SMNVEV (reference sequence). V dropped 3 bases and J dropped 7 bases, with 26 bases sitting between them. CDR3 in DNA: TGTGCCAGCAGTTTTCCGGACTTCGCCCGGTGGTATCAGAATACGCAGTATTTT. Translating gives CASSFPDFARWYQNTQYF.

The chain couples TRBV27 to TRBJ2-1; 9 bases line up with TRBD2. From germline, CDR1 is MNHEY and CDR2 SMNVEV (reference sequence). This CDR3 is 15 amino acids long. With V trimmed by 6 bases and J by 5 bases, 8 bases remained unmatched. The CDR3 is CASSPLAGFNNEQFF. The CDR3 coding sequence is TGTGCCAGCAGCCCTCTAGCGGGATTCAACAATGAGCAGTTCTTC.

This sequence joins TRBV11-3 and TRBJ1-6; 9 nucleotides align to TRBD1. Germline-derived CDR1 and CDR2 are SGHNT and YENEEA. Trimming removed 6 bases from V and 6 bases from J; junction bases left unmatched: 9. The CDR3 spans 16 residues. CDR3 DNA sequence: TGTGCCAGCAGTCGGCGACAGGGGGTCGGTAATTCACCCCTCCACTTT. It is translated as CASSRRQGVGNSPLHF.

The J gene is TRBJ2-7, the V gene TRBV5-1, with a weak D call TRBD2 (6 bases). The CDR3 covers 16 residues. With 4 bases removed from V and 6 bases from J, the gap between germline ends came to 23 bases. Germline V gene lookup returns CDR1 SGHRS and CDR2 YFSETQ. The CDR3 sequence is CASSPTGGGGRREQYF. The CDR3 bases are TGCGCCAGCAGCCCCACCGGGGGAGGAGGTAGGCGCGAGCAGTACTTC.

This chain connects TRBV2 to TRBJ2-3, with 7 positions matching TRBD1. This CDR3 comprises 19 residues. Trimming removed 7 bases from V and 0 bases from J; junction bases left unmatched: 19. The germline gives CDR1 SNHLY, CDR2 FYNNEI. CDR3 region: CASNGVTGQTYLSTDTQYF. As DNA, the CDR3 is TGTGCCAGCAATGGGGTGACGGGACAGACATACCTAAGCACAGATACGCAGTATTTT.

This clone was seen a handful of times. The V and J genes are TRBV28 and TRBJ2-3; 8 bases map to TRBD2. Germline lookup yields CDR1 MDHEN and CDR2 SYDVKM. The CDR3 is 18 residues long. With V trimmed by 7 bases and J by 0 bases, 15 bases remained unmatched. The CDR3 DNA is TGTGCCAGCACCCCCGGGGTTAGCGGGATTCCTAGCACAGATACGCAGTATTTT. Residues: CASTPGVSGIPSTDTQYF.

The chain recombines TRBV28 with TRBJ2-3; D is uncertain. CDR1 is MDHEN and CDR2 is SYDVKM in the germline V gene. V was pared by 3 bases and J by 7 bases, with 5 bases between. The CDR3 has 11 residues. CDR3 bases: TGTGCCAGCAGTTTCAGAAATACGCAGTATTTT. This sequence encodes CASSFRNTQYF.

This clone has just a few counts. The chain employs TRBV10-1 and TRBJ2-1; TRBD2 aligns across 11 bases. The germline V gene encodes CDR1 WNHNN and CDR2 SYGVQD (reference sequence). The CDR3 has 15 amino acids. The V and J ends lost 3 bases and 12 bases, in that order; junction bases with no gene match: 10. Here the CDR3 reads CASSDPGLAGSTQFF. CDR3 sequence (DNA): TGCGCCAGCAGTGACCCCGGACTAGCGGGTTCTACGCAGTTCTTC.

The rearrangement joins TRBV28 to TRBJ2-1, with D maybe TRBD1 (6 bases). V was trimmed by 7 bases and J by 10 bases, leaving 20 bases between them. Germline V CDR1 and CDR2: MDHEN, SYDVKM. This CDR3 contains 14 residues. As DNA, the CDR3 is TGTGCCAGCACCCAAACGACAGGTCAGTGGGAGCAGTTCTTC. Encoded protein: CASTQTTGQWEQFF. Looking up the rest from reference TRBV28 and TRBJ2-1 gives the full variable domain: DVKVTQSSRYLVKRTGEKVFLECVQDMDHENMFWYRQDPGLGLRLIYFSYDVKMKEKGDIPEGYSVSREKKERFSLILESASTNQTSMYLCASTQTTGQWEQFFGPGTRLTVL.

In its sample, this clone was seen a few times. Different DNA sequences within this sample yield the same CDR3. The chain recombines TRBV12-3 or TRBV12-4 with TRBJ2-7; tentative D call: TRBD2 (6 bases). The CDR3 runs 12 residues. Trimming pared 3 bases from V and 4 bases from J, leaving 7 bases between. CDR3 bases: TGTGCCAGCAGTTTTGGGGGGTACGAGCAGTACTTC. Protein product: CASSFGGYEQYF.

The V call is TRBV3-1 (or the pseudogene TRBV3-2), the J call TRBJ2-7; D perhaps matches TRBD2 (6 bases). The germline CDR1 and CDR2 sequences are LGHDT and YNNKEL (reference sequence). This CDR3 contains 13 residues. V was shortened by 3 bases and J by 3 bases, with 9 bases between the two germline ends. The chain's CDR3 is CASSQEGSYEQYF. CDR3 sequence (DNA): TGTGCCAGCAGCCAGGAGGGGAGCTACGAGCAGTACTTC.

The gene calls are TRBV28 and TRBJ2-5; 8 bases fit TRBD1. The junction had 18 bases not matched to a gene; V was cut back by 6 bases and J by 6 bases. The CDR3 runs to 17 residues. Looked up from germline, CDR1 is MDHEN and CDR2 is SYDVKM. CDR3 residues: CASSPQGAGKGVQTQYF. The DNA of the CDR3 is TGTGCCAGCAGCCCCCAGGGGGCGGGCAAAGGCGTGCAGACCCAGTACTTC. Supplemented by reference TRBV28 and TRBJ2-5, the full variable domain reads DVKVTQSSRYLVKRTGEKVFLECVQDMDHENMFWYRQDPGLGLRLIYFSYDVKMKEKGDIPEGYSVSREKKERFSLILESASTNQTSMYLCASSPQGAGKGVQTQYFGPGTRLLVL.

The chain has TRBV7-9 and TRBJ1-5; no clear D. Trimming removed 5 bases at V and 1 base at J, with 9 bases between. This CDR3 is built from 14 residues. Per the germline V gene, CDR1 is SEHNR and CDR2 is FQNEAQ (reference sequence). In DNA form, the CDR3 reads TGTGCCAGCAGCGAGGGATGGAGCAATCAGCCCCAGCATTTT. This translates into CASSEGWSNQPQHF.

The chain carries TRBV27 and TRBJ1-1; D is undetermined. Germline V CDR1 and CDR2: MNHEY, SMNVEV (reference sequence). The CDR3 sequence is 14 residues long. V lost 1 base and J 5 bases, leaving 11 bases between the germline ends. CDR3 region: CASSLFSTETEAFF. CDR3 in DNA: TGTGCCAGCAGTTTATTCAGCACAGAGACTGAAGCTTTCTTT.

This chain uses TRBV7-2 with TRBJ2-5; 7 bases are a match to TRBD2. The CDR3 sequence is 16 residues long. The germline gives CDR1 SGHTA, CDR2 FQGNSA. The ends lost 1 base at V and 1 base at J; junction bases unmatched: 6. The CDR3: CASSLGGGLLQETQYF. CDR3 nucleotides: TGTGCCAGCAGCTTAGGGGGGGGACTACTCCAAGAGACCCAGTACTTC.

The rearrangement uses TRBV5-1 and TRBJ2-5; TRBD2 matches 12 bases. The CDR3 covers 16 residues. Trimming cost V 2 bases and J 5 bases; bases outside gene matches: 7. Germline V lookup: CDR1 SGHRS, CDR2 YFSETQ. In nucleotides, the CDR3 is TGCGCCAGCAGCTTCGGACTAGCGGGGTCGTGGGAGACCCAGTACTTC. Its translation: CASSFGLAGSWETQYF.

The V gene is TRBV12-3 or TRBV12-4, the J gene TRBJ2-7; D uncertain. This CDR3 has 11 amino acids. Trimming shortened V by 5 bases and J by 9 bases, and 11 bases separated the two germline ends. CDR3 DNA sequence: TGTGCCAGCAGTCCCGGTTTGCGGCAGTACTTC. Its protein is CASSPGLRQYF.

The rearrangement uses TRBV18 and TRBJ2-5; D is uncertain. This CDR3 is 13 amino acids long. Germline loops: CDR1 KGHSH, CDR2 LQKENI. With 3 bases removed from V and 1 base from J, the gap between germline ends came to 6 bases. CDR3 in amino acids: CASSPTVQETQYF. CDR3 nucleotides: TGTGCCAGCTCACCCACAGTCCAAGAGACCCAGTACTTC.

The gene calls are TRBV9 and TRBJ1-4, with D tentatively TRBD1 (5 bases). Germline V gene sequence: CDR1 SGDLS, CDR2 YYNGEE. Trimming removed 2 bases at V and 5 bases at J, with 13 bases between. The CDR3 sequence is 15 residues long. The CDR3 loop reads CASSVRDSTNEKLFF. The CDR3 nucleotides read TGTGCCAGCAGCGTCCGGGACTCGACGAATGAAAAACTGTTTTTT.

V usage is TRBV28 and J usage is TRBJ2-6; 8 bases are shared with TRBD1. CDR1 and CDR2 (germline): MDHEN, SYDVKM. The CDR3 is 15 residues long. V shed 4 bases, J shed 2 bases, and the junction held 1 base outside the gene matches. The CDR3 loop is CASSSDRAGANVLTF. The DNA of the CDR3 is TGTGCCAGCAGTTCGGACAGGGCTGGGGCCAACGTCCTGACTTTC.

The chain carries TRBV4-2 and TRBJ2-2; TRBD2 aligns across 13 bases. This CDR3 is built from 17 residues. Germline V CDR1 and CDR2: LGHNA, YNFKEQ. J gave up 6 bases and V 4 bases, and 8 bases lay outside the gene matches. DNA of the CDR3: TGTGCCAGCAGCCGCCCACTAGCGGGGGGGCCCCCCGGGGAGCTGTTTTTT. It encodes CASSRPLAGGPPGELFF.

This chain uses TRBV18 with TRBJ2-1; 12 nucleotides align to TRBD1. Germline CDR1 is KGHSH and CDR2 is LQKENI. This CDR3 has 16 amino acids. The J segment lost 9 bases and the V segment lost 5 bases, leaving 11 bases of the junction unmatched. The CDR3 region has the DNA TGTGCCAGCTCAGGAGTGTTAGGGACAGGGGGCGGTGAGCAGTTCTTC. Amino acids: CASSGVLGTGGGEQFF.

The V gene is TRBV21-1, the J gene TRBJ1-5; the table's TRBD1 call for D was not verified on the DNA. TRBV21-1 is a recognized pseudogene. The CDR3 runs to 20 residues. The CDR3 region is CASEILSRDIYAYSNQPQHF. The CDR3 region has the DNA TGTGCCAGTGAGATTTTGAGCCGGGACATTTATGCTTATAGCAATCAGCCCCAGCATTTT.

Only a few counts were recorded for this clone. The chain has TRBV28 and TRBJ1-2; possible D gene TRBD1, 6 bases. Trimming took 10 bases from V and 0 from J, leaving 24 bases between them. Germline V gives CDR1 MDHEN, CDR2 SYDVKM. This CDR3 has 17 amino acids. Here the CDR3 reads CAILNQGKTITNYGYTF. CDR3 bases: TGTGCCATCCTGAATCAGGGGAAAACCATCACTAACTATGGCTACACCTTC.

This chain uses TRBV24-1 with TRBJ2-5; unclear D gene. The CDR3 has 13 amino acids. V shed 4 bases and J shed 4 bases, with 9 bases lying between them. Germline V gene sequence: CDR1 KGHDR, CDR2 SFDVKD. The CDR3 nucleotides are TGTGCCACCAGTGAGGCAGGCTCAGAGACCCAGTACTTC. As protein: CATSEAGSETQYF.

CDR3 DNA: TGTGCCAGCAGCTTAGACCGGACAGGGGGCGGTGAAGCTTTCTTT. Translating gives CASSLDRTGGGEAFF. J is TRBJ1-1 and V is TRBV7-2, with TRBD1 matching 11 bases. V was pared by 1 base and J by 7 bases, with 5 bases of the junction left unmatched. The CDR3 has 15 amino acids. The germline V gene has CDR1 SGHTA and CDR2 FQGNSA.

The chain links TRBV9 to TRBJ2-7; 8 positions agree with TRBD1. The germline CDR1 and CDR2 sequences are SGDLS and YYNGEE. This CDR3 contains 13 residues. Unmatched junction bases numbered 5, after V lost 4 bases and J lost 5 bases. The CDR3 loop reads CASSSRDRNEQYF. For the CDR3, the DNA is TGTGCCAGCAGCTCCCGGGACAGGAACGAGCAGTACTTC. Filled out from reference TRBV9 and TRBJ2-7, the complete variable domain reads DSGVTQTPKHLITATGQRVTLRCSPRSGDLSVYWYQQSLDQGLQFLIQYYNGEERAKGNILERFSAQQFPDLHSELNLSSLELGDSALYFCASSSRDRNEQYFGPGTRLTVT.

This chain uses TRBV4-1 with TRBJ2-7; D may be TRBD1 (5 bases). Germline V gene data show CDR1 as MGHRA and CDR2 as YSYEKL. This CDR3 has 13 amino acids. V lost 7 bases and J 5 bases, leaving 15 bases between the germline ends. The DNA for the CDR3 is TGCGCCAGCAATGGGCCAGGGAAAAACGAGCAGTACTTC. As protein: CASNGPGKNEQYF.